The 9 T cell receptor beta chains reported below all come from one sample, sequenced in a study of blood T cell repertoires in COVID-19. Assay used: immunoSEQ multiplex PCR; TCRdb lists only in-frame clones, some missing. The table records under 250,000 clones, around 90% of them present only once. Specimen: peripheral blood. These TCRs come from a man under 40 with COVID-19, enrolled during active disease.

The CDR3 region is CASSGRDRATDTQYF. CDR3 DNA sequence: TGCGCCAGCAGCGGCCGGGACAGGGCCACAGATACGCAGTATTTT. The chain joins TRBV5-1 to TRBJ2-3; 9 bases align to TRBD1. Germline V lookup: CDR1 SGHRS, CDR2 YFSETQ. The junction had 5 bases not matched to a gene; V was cut back by 4 bases and J by 2 bases. The CDR3 is 15 amino acids.

This clone occurred once. The V and J genes are TRBV30 and TRBJ1-2, with TRBD1 matching over 10 bases. Germline loops: CDR1 GTSNPN, CDR2 SVGIG (reference sequence). The CDR3 is 14 amino acids. The V and J ends lost 5 bases and 5 bases, in that order; junction bases with no gene match: 8. CDR3: CAWARGQGGYGYTF. CDR3 in DNA: TGTGCCTGGGCTCGAGGACAGGGGGGTTATGGCTACACCTTC.

The rearrangement joins TRBV5-1 to TRBJ2-5; TRBD2 matches at 12 bases. The CDR3 is made up of 19 amino acids. Unmatched junction bases numbered 14, after V lost 3 bases and J lost 2 bases. Germline V CDR1 and CDR2: SGHRS, YFSETQ. The CDR3 sequence is CASSYPRLAGGSSQETQYF. CDR3 DNA: TGCGCCAGCAGCTACCCCAGGCTAGCGGGGGGGTCTTCGCAAGAGACCCAGTACTTC.

The chain has TRBV9 and TRBJ1-2; D unresolved. The CDR3 has 15 residues. Trimming pared 0 bases from V and 2 bases from J, leaving 11 bases between. The germline V gene encodes CDR1 SGDLS and CDR2 YYNGEE. The CDR3 protein is CASSVARGRNYGYTF. The DNA of the CDR3 is TGTGCCAGCAGCGTAGCGAGAGGGCGAAACTATGGCTACACCTTC.

Here the CDR3 DNA reads TGCGCCAGCGCTAGGGACAGCTCCACCGGGGAGCTGTTTTTT. This sequence encodes CASARDSSTGELFF. J is TRBJ2-2 and V is TRBV5-1, with 7 bases that match TRBD1. Trimming at V came to 7 bases and at J to 4 bases, leaving 7 bases not matched to a gene. This CDR3 is built from 14 residues. CDR1 is SGHRS, CDR2 YFSETQ, per germline.

This rearrangement joins TRBV5-1 to TRBJ1-3; D uncertain. The CDR3 has 14 amino acids. Trimming took off 4 bases at V and 3 bases at J, with 11 bases between the two ends. The germline CDR1 and CDR2 sequences are SGHRS and YFSETQ. This CDR3 reads CASSTQAGGNTIYF. The CDR3 DNA reads as TGCGCCAGCAGCACGCAGGCAGGTGGAAACACCATATATTTT.

The V and J genes are TRBV2 and TRBJ2-2; D ambiguous. V was trimmed by 7 bases and J by 3 bases, leaving 9 bases between them. The CDR3 runs to 13 residues. Per germline, CDR1 SNHLY and CDR2 FYNNEI. The CDR3 loop is CASKISYTGELFF. CDR3 sequence (DNA): TGTGCCAGCAAAATCTCGTACACCGGGGAGCTGTTTTTT.

V usage is TRBV2 and J usage is TRBJ1-1; no firm D call. Between the trimmed V and J ends, which lost 7 bases and 3 bases, there was a span of 9 bases. There are 12 residues in the CDR3. Germline V lookup: CDR1 SNHLY, CDR2 FYNNEI. The chain's CDR3 is CASTREDTEAFF. The CDR3 DNA sequence: TGTGCCAGCACTCGGGAGGACACTGAAGCTTTCTTT.

The chain joins TRBV5-5 to TRBJ1-2; the match to TRBD1 covers 12 bases. Germline V gives CDR1 SGHKS, CDR2 YYEKEE (reference sequence). V shed 6 bases and J 4 bases; nucleotides not matched to a gene: 16. The CDR3 is made up of 18 amino acids. The CDR3 DNA sequence: TGTGCCAGCACTCTGGAACCTGGGACAGGGGGCGTAGGCTATGGCTACACCTTC. Translating it yields CASTLEPGTGGVGYGYTF.